The 17 T cell receptor beta chains presented below share a single source sample, sequenced in a study of cytomegalovirus exposure and HLA in healthy donors. Primers: 60 Vbeta forward and 13 Jbeta reverse. The method was immunoSEQ multiplex PCR; TCRdb's version includes in-frame clones alone and lacks a portion of them. The sample has about 120,000 clones, about 70% seen once. Material: PBMCs. Receptors originate from a woman aged 25 to 39 in good health and CMV-seronegative.

V is TRBV7-9 and J is TRBJ2-6; no reliable D call. This CDR3 has 15 residues. Germline assignment: CDR1 SEHNR and CDR2 FQNEAQ (reference sequence). With 2 bases removed from V and 1 base from J, the gap between germline ends came to 6 bases. The CDR3 region is CASSLSESGANVLTF. For the CDR3, the DNA is TGTGCCAGCAGCTTATCCGAGTCTGGGGCCAACGTCCTGACTTTC.

This sequence joins TRBV19 and TRBJ1-2; D uncertain. The V gene lost 3 bases and the J gene lost 1 base, with 6 bases spanning the gap. CDR3 size: 13 residues. Germline V CDR1 and CDR2: LNHDA, SQIVND (reference sequence). CDR3 in amino acids: CASSIASNYGYTF. DNA for the CDR3: TGTGCCAGTAGTATCGCCAGTAACTATGGCTACACCTTC. Looking up the rest from reference TRBV19 and TRBJ1-2 gives the full variable domain: DGGITQSPKYLFRKEGQNVTLSCEQNLNHDAMYWYRQDPGQGLRLIYYSQIVNDFQKGDIAEGYSVSREKKESFPLTVTSAQKNPTAFYLCASSIASNYGYTFGSGTRLTVV.

This chain uses TRBV4-2 with TRBJ1-1; tentatively, D is TRBD1 (6 bases). The V and J ends lost 10 bases and 0 bases respectively, with 15 bases between them. Germline V gene lookup returns CDR1 LGHNA and CDR2 YNFKEQ. CDR3 length: 14 residues. The CDR3, as DNA: TGTGCCAACACCCCAAGGGGGATGAACACTGAAGCTTTCTTT. Translating gives CANTPRGMNTEAFF.

V and J are TRBV30 and TRBJ1-2; D possibly corresponds to TRBD1 (5 bases). Germline V gene data show CDR1 as GTSNPN and CDR2 as SVGIG (reference sequence). Trimming removed 8 bases from V and 5 bases from J, with 15 bases in between. The CDR3 spans 12 residues. This CDR3 reads CARMTDAYGYTF. The DNA of the CDR3 is TGTGCCCGGATGACAGACGCTTATGGCTACACCTTC.

In this sample, this clone turned up once. One end of the junction varies from germline; a read error may be responsible. V and J are TRBV7-9 and TRBJ1-1, with D uncertain. This CDR3 spans 12 amino acids. Germline loops: CDR1 SEHNR, CDR2 FQNEAQ (reference sequence). The chain's CDR3 is CSSSSYENEAFF. CDR3 sequence (DNA): TGTTCCAGCAGCTCCTATGAAAATGAAGCTTTCTTT.

As DNA, the CDR3 is TGCGCCAGCAGTCTCCGGACTAGCGGGGGATCAAAACTCTACGAGCAGTACTTC. Amino acid sequence: CASSLRTSGGSKLYEQYF. The genes are TRBV5-1 and TRBJ2-7, with 13 bases matching TRBD2. Germline V lookup: CDR1 SGHRS, CDR2 YFSETQ. With 5 bases clipped from V and 3 bases from J, the junction kept 14 bases outside the gene matches. The CDR3 is 18 amino acids.

The chain is built from TRBV7-2 and TRBJ2-7; D gene unclear. Trimming pared 3 bases from V and 1 base from J, leaving 4 bases between. From germline, CDR1 is SGHTA and CDR2 FQGNSA. CDR3 length: 12 residues. The chain's CDR3 is CASSFQSYEQYF. Here the CDR3 DNA reads TGTGCCAGCAGCTTTCAGTCCTACGAGCAGTACTTC.

The chain combines TRBV23-1 with TRBJ2-3; 8 bases are shared with TRBD2. TRBV23-1 carries the ORF label, with uncertain function. CDR3 length equals 21 residues. Germline trimming cut 0 bases from V and 2 bases from J; bases unmatched to any gene: 19. As DNA, the CDR3 is TGCGCCAGCAGTCAATCTCCCAAGCGGGGGACGGCCACGGCCACCACAGATACGCAGTATTTT. Protein product: CASSQSPKRGTATATTDTQYF.

This clone was counted a few times. This sequence joins TRBV6-1 and TRBJ1-2, with D hard to call. CDR3 size: 12 residues. Trimming took 4 bases from V and 4 from J, leaving 7 bases between them. The V gene's germline CDR1 is MNHNS and CDR2 SASEGT. The CDR3 reads CASSVVSYGYTF. The CDR3 DNA sequence: TGTGCCAGCAGTGTTGTCTCCTATGGCTACACCTTC.

V gene TRBV6-5 combines with J gene TRBJ1-2; D is undetermined. CDR1 and CDR2 from the germline V gene are MNHEY and SVGAGI. V lost 5 bases, J lost 3 bases, and 10 bases lay in between. The CDR3 runs to 13 residues. This chain's CDR3 is CASSRNGDYGYTF. The CDR3 DNA reads as TGTGCCAGCAGTCGGAACGGGGACTATGGCTACACCTTC.

In its sample, this clone was seen once. The chain couples TRBV11-3 to TRBJ2-1; TRBD2 might be the D (5 bases). Germline V CDR1 and CDR2: SGHNT, YENEEA. CDR3 size: 12 residues. V was pared by 8 bases and J by 4 bases, with 9 bases between. CDR3 coding DNA: TGTGCCAGCGGATTAGCGTACAATGAGCAGTTCTTC. This encodes CASGLAYNEQFF.

The rearrangement uses TRBV29-1 and TRBJ2-1, with D unresolved. The V end lost 3 bases, the J end lost 5 bases, and 11 bases lay between the germline ends. CDR1 is SQVTM and CDR2 is ANQGSEA in the germline V gene. The length of the CDR3 is 13 residues. In DNA form, the CDR3 reads TGCAGCGTTGATATGAAACAGCACAATGAGCAGTTCTTC. Its protein is CSVDMKQHNEQFF.

The rearrangement uses TRBV5-6 and TRBJ2-1; D unresolved. Trimming pared 4 bases from V and 1 base from J, leaving 12 bases between. The germline CDR1 and CDR2 sequences are SGHDT and YYEEEE. The CDR3 is 15 residues long. DNA for the CDR3: TGTGCCAGCAGCCGAACCCCCGAGTCCTACAATGAGCAGTTCTTC. This sequence encodes CASSRTPESYNEQFF.

The chain uses TRBV7-9 and TRBJ2-2, with D possibly being TRBD1 (5 bases). The CDR3 runs to 14 residues. Looked up from germline, CDR1 is SEHNR and CDR2 is FQNEAQ (reference sequence). Trimming took off 3 bases at V and 7 bases at J, with 12 bases between the two ends. The CDR3: CASSFDSLVGELFF. The CDR3 nucleotides are TGTGCCAGCAGCTTCGACAGTTTAGTCGGGGAGCTGTTTTTT.

The chain recombines TRBV11-2 with TRBJ1-1; possible D gene TRBD1, 5 bases. The length of the CDR3 is 14 residues. Trimming left V 5 bases short and J 3 bases short, with 13 bases between. The germline V gene encodes CDR1 SGHAT and CDR2 FQNNGV. The CDR3 DNA is TGTGCCAGCAGCCGTCTCCGGGGGGACACTGAAGCTTTCTTT. This encodes CASSRLRGDTEAFF. The complete variable domain, with remaining parts taken from reference TRBV11-2 and TRBJ1-1, reads EAGVAQSPRYKIIEKRQSVAFWCNPISGHATLYWYQQILGQGPKLLIQFQNNGVVDDSQLPKDRFSAERLKGVDSTLKIQPAKLEDSAVYLCASSRLRGDTEAFFGQGTRLTVV.

The rearrangement joins TRBV7-2 to TRBJ1-5; TRBD1 aligns across 7 bases. The CDR3 has 12 residues. CDR1 and CDR2 from the germline V gene are SGHTA and FQGNSA. The CDR3: CAGGRVNQPQHF. The CDR3 DNA follows: TGTGCAGGGGGCAGGGTCAATCAGCCCCAGCATTTT.

V usage is TRBV4-3 and J usage is TRBJ1-2, with a tentative D call TRBD1 (5 bases). The CDR3 runs 15 residues. V was clipped by 0 bases and J by 13 bases, with 21 bases between them. Germline values: CDR1 LGHNA, CDR2 YSLEER. CDR3 DNA sequence: TGCGCCAGCAGCCAAGATGAGGCGGCAGGGAGGTCCTCCACCTTC. It codes for CASSQDEAAGRSSTF.